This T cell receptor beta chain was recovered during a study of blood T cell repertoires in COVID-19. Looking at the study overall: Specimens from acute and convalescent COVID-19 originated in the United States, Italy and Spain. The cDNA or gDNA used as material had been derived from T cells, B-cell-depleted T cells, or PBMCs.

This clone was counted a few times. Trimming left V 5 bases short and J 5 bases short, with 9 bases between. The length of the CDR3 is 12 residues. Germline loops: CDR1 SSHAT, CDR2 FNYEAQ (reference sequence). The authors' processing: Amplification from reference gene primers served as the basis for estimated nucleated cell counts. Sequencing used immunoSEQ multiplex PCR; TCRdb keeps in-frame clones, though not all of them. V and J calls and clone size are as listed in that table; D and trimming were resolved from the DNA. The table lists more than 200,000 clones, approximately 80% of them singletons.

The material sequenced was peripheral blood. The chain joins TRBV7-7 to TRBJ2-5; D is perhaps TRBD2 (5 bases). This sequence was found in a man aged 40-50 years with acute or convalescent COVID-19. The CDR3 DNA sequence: TGTGCCAGCAGCCAGGAGCGGGAGACCCAGTACTTC. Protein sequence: CASSQERETQYF.